What follows is one T cell receptor (beta chain) and its context. What it recognizes is unknown. Described time point: after neoadjuvant nivolumab, at surgical resection. Analysis of PBMCs was direct, with no culture step. The data were obtained in a study of neoadjuvant anti-PD-1 for oral cavity cancer. Study conclusions and caveats: Post-nivolumab, blood T cell clonality was significantly elevated in non-responders.

TCRdb's table, derived via immunoSEQ multiplex PCR, lists solely in-frame clones and lacks some. The repertoire holds over 6,000 clones, with 62% as singletons. Sequencing was performed on PBMCs, taken after nivolumab (anti-PD-1) treatment. The TCR sequence derives from a person aged 40 to 85 with oral cavity squamous cell carcinoma.

The CDR3 reads CASRRGASTEAFF. CDR3 nucleotides: TGTGCCAGCCGCAGGGGGGCGAGCACTGAAGCTTTCTTT. The chain couples TRBV6-5 to TRBJ1-1, with 7 nucleotides matching TRBD1. Germline V gives CDR1 MNHEY, CDR2 SVGAGI. This CDR3 region has 13 residues. Unmatched junction bases numbered 7, after V lost 8 bases and J lost 4 bases.